This T cell receptor beta chain came from a study of blood T cell repertoires in COVID-19. Study as a whole: In each case, the material was cDNA or gDNA derived from T cells, B-cell-depleted T cells, or PBMCs.

Per the authors' pipeline: The assay estimated nucleated cells by amplifying reference gene primers. TCRdb keeps only in-frame clones here, not all; method: immunoSEQ multiplex PCR. That table supplies the V and J calls and clone size; D and trimming were determined from the DNA. The sample yields 300,000 to 350,000 clones, over 85% seen once. Germline assignment: CDR1 ENHRY and CDR2 SYGVKD. V gave up 11 bases and J gave up 3 bases; unmatched junction bases: 10. The CDR3 extends over 15 amino acids. Seattle's cohort entered during active infection and was followed longitudinally. This sequence joins TRBV10-3 and TRBJ2-4; 10 nucleotides agree with TRBD1. The sample comprised peripheral blood. The receptor comes from a woman in her sixties with COVID-19, enrolled during active disease. CDR3 bases: TGTGCCGTCCCGGGACAGGGGAGGGTCAAAAACATTCAGTACTTC. Amino acid sequence: CAVPGQGRVKNIQYF.